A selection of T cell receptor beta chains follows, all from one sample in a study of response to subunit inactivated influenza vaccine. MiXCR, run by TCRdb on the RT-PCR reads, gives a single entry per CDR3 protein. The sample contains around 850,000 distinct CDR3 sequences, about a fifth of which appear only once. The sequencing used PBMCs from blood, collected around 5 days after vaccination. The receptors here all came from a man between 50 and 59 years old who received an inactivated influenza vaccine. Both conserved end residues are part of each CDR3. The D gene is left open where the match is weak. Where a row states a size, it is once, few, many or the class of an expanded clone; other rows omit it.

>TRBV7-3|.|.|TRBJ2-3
CASSLMTKDTQYF
TGTGCCAGCAGCTTAATGACCAAAGATACGCAGTATTTT
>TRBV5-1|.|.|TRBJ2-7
CASSADVDYEQYF
TGCGCCAGCAGCGCAGACGTGGATTACGAGCAGTACTTC
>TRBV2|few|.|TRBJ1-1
CASAQGSTEAFF
TGTGCCAGCGCCCAGGGGTCCACTGAAGCTTTCTTT
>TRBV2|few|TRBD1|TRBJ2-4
CASSFDRVAKNIQYF
TGTGCCAGCAGTTTCGACAGGGTAGCCAAAAACATTCAGTACTTC
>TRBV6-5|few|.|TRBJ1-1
CASSTDINTEAFF
TGTGCCAGCAGTACCGACATCAACACTGAAGCTTTCTTT
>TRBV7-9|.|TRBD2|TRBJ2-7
CASSLELAGKQYF
TGTGCCAGCAGCTTAGAACTAGCGGGGAAGCAGTACTTC
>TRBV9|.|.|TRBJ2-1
CASSVGPGGSYNEQFF
TGTGCCAGCAGCGTAGGTCCCGGGGGCTCCTACAATGAGCAGTTCTTC
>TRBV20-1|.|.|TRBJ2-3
CSARDLEVQSTDTQYF
TGCAGTGCTAGAGATCTGGAGGTACAGTCCACAGATACGCAGTATTTT
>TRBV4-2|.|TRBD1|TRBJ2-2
CASSLGDRGTGELFF
TGTGCCAGCAGCCTAGGGGACAGGGGCACCGGGGAGCTGTTTTTT
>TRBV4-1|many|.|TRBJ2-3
CASIGGRDTDTQYF
TGCGCCAGCATCGGGGGCAGGGACACAGATACGCAGTATTTT
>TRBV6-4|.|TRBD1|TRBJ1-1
CASSEMAGGQAFF
TGTGCCAGCAGTGAAATGGCAGGGGGCCAAGCTTTCTTT
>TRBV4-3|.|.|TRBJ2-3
CASSQDLGYADTQYF
TGCGCCAGCAGCCAAGATTTAGGGTATGCAGATACGCAGTATTTT
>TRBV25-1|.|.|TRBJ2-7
CASSQLGIPYEQYF
TGTGCCAGCAGTCAACTGGGGATACCCTACGAGCAGTACTTC
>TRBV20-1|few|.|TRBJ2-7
CSAAGLASSYEQYF
TGCAGTGCCGCAGGCCTAGCGAGCTCCTACGAGCAGTACTTC
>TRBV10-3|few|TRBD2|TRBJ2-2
CAISLAGNTGELFF
TGTGCCATCAGCCTAGCGGGGAACACCGGGGAGCTGTTTTTT
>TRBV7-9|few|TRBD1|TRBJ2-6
CASSSQTGGYGANVLTF
TGTGCCAGCAGCTCCCAGACAGGGGGCTATGGGGCCAACGTCCTGACTTTC
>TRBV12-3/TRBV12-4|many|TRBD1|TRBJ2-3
CASSLGDRGPDTQYF
TGTGCCAGCAGTTTAGGGGACAGGGGTCCAGATACGCAGTATTTT
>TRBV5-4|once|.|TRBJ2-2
CASSLSSVDTGELFF
TGTGCCAGCAGCTTGTCTAGCGTAGACACCGGGGAGCTGTTTTTT
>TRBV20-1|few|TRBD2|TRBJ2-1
CSARGGGTNNEQFF
TGCAGTGCTAGAGGTGGGGGGACTAACAATGAGCAGTTCTTC
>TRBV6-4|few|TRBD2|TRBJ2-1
CASSAWTSGRVNEQFF
TGTGCCAGCAGTGCCTGGACTAGCGGGAGAGTCAATGAGCAGTTCTTC
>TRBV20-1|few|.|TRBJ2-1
CSALIPEPSSYNEQFF
TGCAGTGCCCTAATACCAGAGCCGAGCTCCTACAATGAGCAGTTCTTC
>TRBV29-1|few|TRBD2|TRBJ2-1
CSGRTSSRREQFF
TGCAGCGGTAGGACTAGCAGCCGTCGAGAGCAGTTCTTC
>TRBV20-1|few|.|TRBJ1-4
CSASRQDLKTNEKLFF
TGCAGTGCTAGTAGACAGGATCTTAAAACTAATGAAAAACTGTTTTTT
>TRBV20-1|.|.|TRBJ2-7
CSAKKQGHEQYF
TGCAGTGCCAAAAAACAGGGCCACGAGCAGTACTTC
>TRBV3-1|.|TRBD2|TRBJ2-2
CASSRAGAGNTGELFF
TGTGCCAGCAGCCGAGCGGGAGCGGGTAACACCGGGGAGCTGTTTTTT
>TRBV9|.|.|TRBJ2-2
CASSVEAGIYTGELFF
TGTGCCAGCAGCGTAGAGGCAGGGATATACACCGGGGAGCTGTTTTTT
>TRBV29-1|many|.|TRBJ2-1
CSVAGSGEQFF
TGCAGCGTTGCTGGATCTGGTGAGCAGTTCTTC
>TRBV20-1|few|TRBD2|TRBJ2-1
CSAAPRTSLNEQFF
TGCAGTGCCGCGCCAAGGACTAGCCTTAATGAGCAGTTCTTC
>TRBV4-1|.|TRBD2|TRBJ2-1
CASSQDHSGGNEQFF
TGCGCCAGCAGCCAAGATCATAGCGGGGGGAATGAGCAGTTCTTC
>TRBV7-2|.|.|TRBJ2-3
CASSLIRGQTDTQYF
TGTGCCAGCAGCTTAATCCGGGGGCAGACAGATACGCAGTATTTT
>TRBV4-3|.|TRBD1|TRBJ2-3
CASSQETGTEFTDTQYF
TGCGCCAGCAGCCAAGAAACCGGGACAGAATTCACAGATACGCAGTATTTT
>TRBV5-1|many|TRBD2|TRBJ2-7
CASSSTGLAGVEQYF
TGCGCCAGCAGCTCGACCGGACTAGCGGGGGTCGAGCAGTACTTC
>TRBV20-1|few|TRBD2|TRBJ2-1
CSGEGNAGVKEQFF
TGCAGTGGAGAGGGGAATGCGGGAGTGAAGGAGCAGTTCTTC
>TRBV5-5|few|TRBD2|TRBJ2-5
CASSSQTGGGQETQYF
TGTGCCAGCAGCTCGCAGACGGGGGGGGGACAAGAGACCCAGTACTTC
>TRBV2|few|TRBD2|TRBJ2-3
CASRSSGGTIFTDTQYF
TGTGCCAGCAGATCTAGCGGGGGGACAATCTTCACAGATACGCAGTATTTT
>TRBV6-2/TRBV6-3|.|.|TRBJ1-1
CASRPSWSEAFF
TGTGCCAGCAGACCCTCGTGGTCTGAAGCTTTCTTT
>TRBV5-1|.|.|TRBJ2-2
CASSFTPGATGELFF
TGCGCCAGCAGCTTCACCCCAGGGGCCACCGGGGAGCTGTTTTTT
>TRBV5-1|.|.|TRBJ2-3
CASSLGQISPSTDTQYF
TGCGCCAGCAGCTTGGGCCAGATCTCCCCTAGCACAGATACGCAGTATTTT
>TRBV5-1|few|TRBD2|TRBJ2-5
CASSLSMGAGYETQYF
TGCGCCAGCAGCTTGAGTATGGGAGCGGGATATGAGACCCAGTACTTC
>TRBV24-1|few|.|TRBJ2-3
CATSDPRTAGTQYF
TGTGCCACCAGTGATCCGCGGACAGCGGGGACGCAGTATTTT
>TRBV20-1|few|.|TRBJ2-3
CSARQWGRESTDTQYF
TGCAGTGCCCGACAATGGGGCCGGGAGAGCACAGATACGCAGTATTTT
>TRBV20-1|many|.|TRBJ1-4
CSAGRESREKLFF
TGCAGTGCTGGAAGGGAGTCGCGCGAAAAACTGTTTTTT
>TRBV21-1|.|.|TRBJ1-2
CASSKDGTGGDIDGYTF
TGTGCCAGCAGCAAAGACGGGACAGGGGGCGATATCGACGGCTACACCTTC
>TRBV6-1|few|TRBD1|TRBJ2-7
CASSTGTGGSWQYF
TGTGCCAGCAGCACCGGGACAGGGGGCAGTTGGCAGTACTTC